Reported below is one T cell receptor (beta chain). The sample belongs to a study of Ad26.COV2.S vaccination and SARS-CoV-2 variants. Treatment in this sample: over 15 received Ad26.COV2.S at low or high dose, single or two shots; about 5 received placebo; per-sample allocation not given. Samples were taken on day 63 after the first vaccine or placebo injection. The CDR3 totals 13 residues. Per germline, CDR1 GTSNPN and CDR2 SVGIG (reference sequence). V lost 6 bases to trimming and J lost 0 bases, with 11 bases between them. Profiling relied on immunoSEQ multiplex PCR, and the TCRdb table lists in-frame clones only, not all of them. The sample shows about 320,000 clones, 85% to 90% of them seen only once.

The J gene is TRBJ1-1, the V gene TRBV30, with D possibly matching TRBD1 (6 bases). The starting material was peripheral blood, obtained in a trial of Ad26.COV2.S vaccine versus placebo. The receptor's source is a person between 18 and 60 years old who received the Ad26.COV2.S COVID-19 vaccine or a placebo. The CDR3 region is CACYGQMNTEAFF. The DNA of the CDR3 is TGTGCCTGTTATGGACAGATGAACACTGAAGCTTTCTTT.